This T cell receptor (beta chain) was captured in a study of human T cells and chemical hapten exposure. Noted time point: healthy volunteer bleed at 6 weeks. Unfractionated whole blood was the source from which total RNA was extracted. This CDR3 region has 14 residues. Germline CDR1 reads PRHDT; CDR2 reads FYEKMQ (reference sequence). After removal of 7 bases from V and 4 bases from J, the junction contained 9 bases not matched to a gene. This clonotype has ten or more counts. TCRdb called the RACE reads again in MiXCR, with one record for every CDR3 protein. Seen here are 75,000 to 80,000 distinct CDR3 sequences, 8.5% to 10% observed once, and the top ten hold roughly 1.6%.

The sequence came from a female donor in good health. Some clones in this sample may be carry-over from other donors' samples. This chain uses TRBV13 with TRBJ2-5, with 7 bases identical to TRBD2. Sequencing used whole blood. The CDR3 coding sequence is TGTGCCAGCATTCAGGGAGGGGTCCCAGAGACCCAGTACTTC. Translation: CASIQGGVPETQYF.